This T cell receptor (beta chain) stems from a study of identical twins (dated by TCRdb to between 2015 and 2016). At the level of the whole study: To test whether fetal clonotypes persist, this study deep-sequenced TCR alpha and beta repertoires from monozygotic twins, from unrelated adults of various ages, and from cord blood. Replicate twin experiments were performed at different times using different library preparation protocols to rule out contamination. Beyond this particular receptor, the publication reports: Abundant cord blood beta clonotypes carried fewer insertions; young adult naive repertoires showed a weaker similar trend, while memory repertoires showed none. In monozygotic twins, out-of-frame TCR alpha sharing was systematically underestimated by recombination models, although the models agreed with sharing between unrelated individuals. Because the same donors could not be followed over many years, conclusions were based on cross-sectional statistical analysis. Compared with coincidental sharing between unrelated individuals, an excess of low generation-probability sequences was observed among out-of-frame TCR alpha sequences shared between twins. In beta out-of-frame sequences, excess twin sharing was weaker, because having fewer shared sequences lowered the signal-to-noise ratio. Zero-insertion analyses could be partly confounded by invariant T cells such as MAIT and iNKT, although diverse VJ usage argued against such confounding for most clonotypes.

Every donor in the study was a healthy Caucasian. Three unrelated non-twin adults were additionally sequenced: a male aged 18 to 29, a male aged 50 to 60 and a female aged 50 to 60. Using Miltenyi CD45RO+ enrichment and human naive T-cell isolation kits, memory (CD45RO+) and naive T cells were isolated from PBMC. The method behind the library was 5' RACE. Sequenced on an Illumina HiSeq 2000. Template switching introduced a universal primer binding site; the final cDNA contained a unique molecular identifier, enabling accurate counting of TCR cDNA molecules. Specific primers in the conserved constant-segment region were used to synthesize first-strand cDNA for the TCR alpha and beta chains. To control for contamination, every cDNA library carried two barcodes: a SMART-Mk sample barcode plus Illumina barcodes. TruSeq adapter sequences, together with Illumina sample barcodes, were added in two successive PCR steps. The Illumina HiSeq platform was used with custom primers to sequence TCR alpha and beta cDNA libraries. Per the original workflow: MiGEC processed the raw reads to extract unique molecular identifiers, while MiXCR was used to determine the CDR3 positions. For each individual, recombination models were inferred using an EM algorithm with the repgenHMM and IGoR tools. Shared clonotype analysis was performed with the tcR package in R, normalizing sharing by the product of cloneset sizes. To study raw recombination free of thymic and clonal selection effects, out-of-frame nonproductive sequences were analyzed. In-frame beta chains were kept once TCRdb had trimmed the public reads at Q25 with fastp and called clones with MiXCR. Rows are combined by CDR3 protein, so each entry shows the most common genes and DNA. The V and J calls reflect TCRdb's pipeline rather than the authors' work. In this sample the table shows under 400,000 distinct CDR3 sequences, approximately 8.8% of which occur a single time. The ten largest account for 8% to 10% of the sample.

This clonotype has a handful of counts. The clone's antigen remains unknown. Base qualities are not at hand, and no much larger clone is one base apart. The germline V gene specifies LGHNA as CDR1 and YNFKEQ as CDR2. V loses 3 bases at its end and J loses 2 bases; junction bases beyond the gene matches: 5. The CDR3, cysteine through phenylalanine, is 17 amino acids long. Left in the record is the CDR3 DNA by itself, 51 bases read in frame from the first base. The chain uses TRBV4-2 and TRBJ2-1, with 12 bases aligning to TRBD2. This TCR came from a woman between 50 and 59 years old in good health. Sequenced input: naive T cells sorted from blood. In the paper's terms, the cell subset or site label means: cells isolated with a human naive T-cell isolation kit. This receptor carries the CDR3 CASSQGGLAGPYNEQFF. The DNA sequence is as follows: TGTGCCAGCAGCCAGGGAGGACTAGCGGGGCCCTACAATGAGCAGTTCTTC.